The subject of this entry is one TCR beta chain. Germline V gives CDR1 ENHRY, CDR2 SYGVKD. The CDR3 covers 16 residues. V lost 3 bases and J lost 2; bases outside the gene matches: 6. The sample belongs to a study of blood T cell repertoires in COVID-19. Study-wide background: Both acute and convalescent COVID-19 samples were obtained from the United States, Italy and Spain. In each case, the material was cDNA or gDNA derived from T cells, B-cell-depleted T cells, or PBMCs.

Clinical histories supplied by participants themselves formed the basis of cohort assignment. Clones were sequenced by immunoSEQ multiplex PCR, and TCRdb holds only the in-frame ones, with some missing. This sample has 310,000 or so clones, with roughly 89% found just once. The rearrangement links TRBV10-3 to TRBJ1-5; 8 bases map to TRBD1. This TCR came from a woman aged 40 to 50 who had recovered from COVID-19. Sample: PBMCs or T cells enriched from blood (not recorded which). The CDR3 DNA is TGTGCCATCAGTGAACCGACAGGGGACGGCAATCAGCCCCAGCATTTT. Translated, it gives CAISEPTGDGNQPQHF.